The 23 T cell receptor beta chains listed next were all sequenced from one sample in a study. TCRdb ran MiXCR on the 5' RACE reads and lists one entry per CDR3 protein. Here the sample spans tens of thousands of distinct CDR3 sequences, less than 30% being singletons. Treg sorting used a CD4+CD25+CD127-/low gate. The sequenced sample consisted of tumor-infiltrating Tregs sorted from the breast tumor. The receptors were gathered from a female donor with breast cancer.

To note about this clonotype: A read error may be the cause here, since a much bigger clone is one base away. The CDR3: CASSLSISVNTGAFF. CDR3 DNA: TGCGCCAGCAGCTTGTCTATCAGCGTGAACACTGGAGCTTTCTTT. The chain joins TRBV5-1 to TRBJ1-1; the D is unclear. Germline V CDR1 and CDR2: SGHRS, YFSETQ. The CDR3 has 15 residues. The whole variable domain, remainder taken from reference TRBV5-1 and TRBJ1-1, is KAGVTQTPRYLIKTRGQQVTLSCSPISGHRSVSWYQQTPGQGLQFLFEYFSETQRNKGNFPGRFSGRQFSNSRSEMNVSTLELGDSALYLCASSLSISVNTGAFFGQGTRLTVV.

There are many counts of this clonotype. The chain uses TRBV20-1 and TRBJ2-3; 11 bases agree with TRBD2. CDR1 is DFQATT, CDR2 SNEGSKA, per germline (reference sequence). The CDR3 consists of 15 residues. V lost 6 bases to trimming and J lost 0 bases; unmatched junction nucleotides: 5. CDR3 sequence (DNA): TGCAGTGCGCCCACTAGCGGGGGAAGCACAGATACGCAGTATTTT. This encodes CSAPTSGGSTDTQYF.

This clonotype appeared a few times. The chain combines TRBV7-2 with TRBJ2-7; no firm D call. Germline V gene lookup returns CDR1 SGHTA and CDR2 FQGNSA. The CDR3 is 12 residues long. The V end was cut by 5 bases, the J end by 3 bases, with 8 bases between. This chain's CDR3 is CASSHGHYEQYF. The CDR3, as DNA: TGTGCCAGCAGCCACGGCCACTACGAGCAGTACTTC.

The chain uses TRBV19 and TRBJ1-1, with D perhaps matching TRBD1 (6 bases). V was trimmed by 3 bases and J by 6 bases, leaving 20 bases between them. This CDR3 has 16 amino acids. Germline V gene sequence: CDR1 LNHDA, CDR2 SQIVND (reference sequence). The DNA for the CDR3 is TGTGCCAGTAGTATTAGTAGTGTTGGACAGTACTCTGAAGCTTTCTTT. Amino acid sequence: CASSISSVGQYSEAFF.

The chain employs TRBV4-1 and TRBJ2-6; D may be TRBD2 (5 bases). Germline values: CDR1 MGHRA, CDR2 YSYEKL. The CDR3 spans 20 residues. Trimming took 0 bases from V and 0 from J, leaving 18 bases between them. The CDR3 DNA follows: TGCGCCAGCAGCCAAGAAGGAGGTTACAAACACATCTCTGGGGCCAACGTCCTGACTTTC. As protein: CASSQEGGYKHISGANVLTF.

V and J are TRBV6-2 or TRBV6-3 and TRBJ2-1, with 7 bases identical to TRBD2. After removal of 8 bases from V and 7 bases from J, the junction contained 20 bases not matched to a gene. CDR1 and CDR2 from the germline V gene are MNHEY and SVGEGT. This CDR3 region has 17 residues. CDR3 amino acids: CASRGGRGRGAGNEQFF. The CDR3 DNA reads as TGTGCCAGCCGAGGTGGGCGGGGCCGCGGAGCGGGGAATGAGCAGTTCTTC.

This chain joins TRBV29-1 and TRBJ1-3; D is unresolved. The ends were cut back, 7 bases at V and 8 bases at J, with 15 bases in the middle. Per the germline V gene, CDR1 is SQVTM and CDR2 is ANQGSEA. This CDR3 region has 12 residues. For the CDR3, the DNA is TGCAGCGCTACACTGGGAGGAGACACCATATATTTT. It translates to CSATLGGDTIYF.

The chain is built from TRBV4-2 and TRBJ1-2, with D unresolved. V lost 0 bases and J lost 3, with 11 bases in between. The CDR3 runs to 15 residues. Germline lookup yields CDR1 LGHNA and CDR2 YNFKEQ. The CDR3 nucleotides read TGTGCCAGCAGCCAAGAGGGGAGCCGGGACTATGGCTACACCTTC. This translates into CASSQEGSRDYGYTF.

This clonotype was counted many times. V is TRBV25-1 and J is TRBJ1-2, with D unresolved. V was trimmed by 3 bases and J by 3 bases, leaving 17 bases between them. Germline V CDR1 and CDR2: MGHDK, SYGVNS. The CDR3 extends over 16 amino acids. The DNA for the CDR3 is TGTGCCAGCAGTGACAACGCAGGTCTAACTTACTATGGCTACACCTTC. Translating gives CASSDNAGLTYYGYTF.

The rearrangement joins TRBV5-1 to TRBJ2-1; 7 bases align to TRBD1. Germline V gene lookup returns CDR1 SGHRS and CDR2 YFSETQ. The CDR3 has 13 residues. The trim removed 4 bases at V and 7 bases at J, leaving 5 bases unmatched. As DNA, the CDR3 is TGCGCCAGCAGCAAAGAACAGGGGAATGAGCAGTTCTTC. As protein: CASSKEQGNEQFF.

The V gene is TRBV5-1, the J gene TRBJ1-1; 8 nucleotides match TRBD1. The CDR3 extends over 15 amino acids. The germline V gene encodes CDR1 SGHRS and CDR2 YFSETQ. V shed 4 bases, J shed 0 bases, and the junction held 5 bases outside the gene matches. Here the CDR3 DNA reads TGCGCCAGCAGCAAGGACAGGGCTATGAACACTGAAGCTTTCTTT. Its protein is CASSKDRAMNTEAFF.

This clonotype was counted at least ten times. The genes are TRBV9 and TRBJ1-1, with D perhaps TRBD1 (5 bases). The CDR3 contains 15 residues. The germline CDR1 and CDR2 sequences are SGDLS and YYNGEE. Trimming shortened V by 0 bases and J by 0 bases, and 9 bases separated the two germline ends. The CDR3: CASSVGGAVNTEAFF. In DNA form, the CDR3 reads TGTGCCAGCAGCGTAGGAGGGGCCGTGAACACTGAAGCTTTCTTT.

The chain uses TRBV5-6 and TRBJ1-3; weak D call: TRBD1 (6 bases). The CDR3 loop spans 17 amino acids. Germline V gene lookup returns CDR1 SGHDT and CDR2 YYEEEE. Trimming left V 4 bases short and J 0 bases short, with 17 bases between. The CDR3 loop reads CASSPQDRRLSGNTIYF. The CDR3 region has the DNA TGTGCCAGCAGCCCCCAGGACAGAAGACTCTCTGGAAACACCATATATTTT.

This clonotype occurred many times. The gene calls are TRBV12-3 or TRBV12-4 and TRBJ2-1; D may be TRBD1 or TRBD2 (6 bases each). The CDR3 extends over 16 amino acids. V gave up 7 bases and J gave up 6 bases, with 22 bases separating them. DNA of the CDR3: TGTGCCAGCACCGCACTACAGGGAGGTTGGGGCAATGAGCAGTTCTTC. This codes for CASTALQGGWGNEQFF.

This clonotype has just a few counts. The rearrangement links TRBV12-3 or TRBV12-4 to TRBJ1-5; D remains unclear. CDR3 length: 16 residues. Trimming removed 0 bases at V and 7 bases at J, with 16 bases between. Here the CDR3 DNA reads TGTGCCAGCAGTTTAGCGGTTGGGCACCGAGGCCAGCCCCAGCATTTT. Amino acid sequence: CASSLAVGHRGQPQHF.

This clonotype was counted at least ten times. The chain joins TRBV5-6 to TRBJ2-7; 9 bases map to TRBD2. V gave up 0 bases and J gave up 4 bases; unmatched junction bases: 5. The CDR3 spans 15 residues. Germline lookup yields CDR1 SGHDT and CDR2 YYEEEE. Here the CDR3 reads CASSLVSSGVYEQYF. The CDR3 bases are TGTGCCAGCAGCTTGGTGTCTAGCGGGGTTTACGAGCAGTACTTC.

The chain uses TRBV29-1 and TRBJ2-3, with D unclear. The CDR3 extends over 13 amino acids. The ends were cut back, 4 bases at V and 3 bases at J, with 11 bases in the middle. From germline, CDR1 is SQVTM and CDR2 ANQGSEA. As DNA, the CDR3 is TGCAGCGTTGCCGGATTCGAGACAGATACGCAGTATTTT. Its protein product is CSVAGFETDTQYF.

Notes on this clonotype: Possible read error: a much larger clone is one base away. This chain uses TRBV5-1 with TRBJ2-2; the match to TRBD1 covers 9 bases. V dropped 1 base and J dropped 6; count of bases not matched to a gene: 7. The CDR3 spans 16 residues. From germline, CDR1 is SGHRS and CDR2 YFSETQ. This chain's CDR3 is CASSLYRTGEAGELFF. The DNA of the CDR3 is TGCGCCAGCAGCTTGTACCGGACAGGGGAGGCCGGGGAGCTGTTTTTT.

This clonotype has more than one count but fewer than ten. The rearrangement links TRBV20-1 to TRBJ2-1, with D unclear. The CDR3 has 14 residues. Trimming removed 3 bases at V and 4 bases at J, with 13 bases between. CDR1 is DFQATT and CDR2 is SNEGSKA in the germline V gene (reference sequence). The CDR3 region is CSARGHPLYNEQFF. The CDR3 DNA reads as TGCAGTGCTAGGGGCCACCCCCTGTACAATGAGCAGTTCTTC.

This clonotype has a handful of counts. The rearrangement links TRBV5-6 to TRBJ1-4, with 9 bases matching TRBD1. This CDR3 is 16 amino acids long. Germline lookup yields CDR1 SGHDT and CDR2 YYEEEE. The junction had 7 bases not matched to a gene; V was cut back by 4 bases and J by 3 bases. CDR3 bases: TGTGCCAGCAGCCTGACAGGGGGTAAGGCTAATGAAAAACTGTTTTTT. It translates to CASSLTGGKANEKLFF.

The CDR3, as DNA: TGCGCCAGCAGTTGGGACCCCAATCAGCCCCAGCATTTT. Its protein is CASSWDPNQPQHF. The rearrangement links TRBV4-3 to TRBJ1-5, with D possibly being TRBD1 (5 bases). V shed 6 bases and J shed 3 bases, with 9 bases lying between them. Looked up from germline, CDR1 is LGHNA and CDR2 is YSLEER. This CDR3 has 13 residues.

This chain connects TRBV29-1 to TRBJ2-5, with TRBD1 identical over 8 bases. The CDR3 has 12 amino acids. After removal of 7 bases from V and 2 bases from J, the junction contained 3 bases not matched to a gene. The germline CDR1 and CDR2 sequences are SQVTM and ANQGSEA. CDR3 sequence: CSGRTGQETQYF. CDR3 DNA: TGCAGCGGAAGGACAGGGCAAGAGACCCAGTACTTC.

This clonotype has a count of ten or more. The chain is built from TRBV7-7 and TRBJ2-7; D is ambiguous. The germline V and J ends were trimmed by 2 bases and 0 bases, with 8 bases remaining between them. CDR3 size: 14 residues. Germline V lookup: CDR1 SSHAT, CDR2 FNYEAQ (reference sequence). The CDR3 is CASSLHFSSYEQYF. For the CDR3, the DNA is TGTGCCAGCAGCTTACATTTTAGCTCCTACGAGCAGTACTTC.